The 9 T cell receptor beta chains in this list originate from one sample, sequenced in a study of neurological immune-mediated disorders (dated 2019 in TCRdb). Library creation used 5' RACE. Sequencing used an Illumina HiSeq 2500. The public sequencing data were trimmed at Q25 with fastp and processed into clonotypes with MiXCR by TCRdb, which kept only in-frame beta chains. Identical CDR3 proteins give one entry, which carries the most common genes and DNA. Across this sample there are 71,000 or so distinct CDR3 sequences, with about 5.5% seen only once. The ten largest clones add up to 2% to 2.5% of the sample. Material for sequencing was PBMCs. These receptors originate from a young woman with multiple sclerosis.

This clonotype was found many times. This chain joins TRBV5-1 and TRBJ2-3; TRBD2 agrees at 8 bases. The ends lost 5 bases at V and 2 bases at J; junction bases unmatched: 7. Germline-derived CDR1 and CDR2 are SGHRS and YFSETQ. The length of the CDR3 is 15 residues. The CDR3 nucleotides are TGCGCCAGCAGACGCGGGGGGACTGACACAGATACGCAGTATTTT. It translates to CASRRGGTDTDTQYF.

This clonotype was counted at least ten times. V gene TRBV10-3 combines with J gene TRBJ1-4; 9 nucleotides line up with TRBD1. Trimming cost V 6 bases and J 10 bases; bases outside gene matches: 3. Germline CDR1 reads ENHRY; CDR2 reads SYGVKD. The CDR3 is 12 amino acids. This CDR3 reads CAISETGGKLFF. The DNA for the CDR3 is TGTGCCATCAGCGAGACAGGGGGAAAACTGTTTTTT.

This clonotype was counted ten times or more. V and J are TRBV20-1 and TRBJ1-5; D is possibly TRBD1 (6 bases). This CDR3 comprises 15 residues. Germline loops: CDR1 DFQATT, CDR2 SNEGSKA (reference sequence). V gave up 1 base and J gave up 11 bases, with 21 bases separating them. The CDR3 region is CSARAVAGDQLAQHF. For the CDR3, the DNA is TGCAGTGCTAGAGCGGTGGCAGGGGATCAATTGGCCCAGCATTTT.

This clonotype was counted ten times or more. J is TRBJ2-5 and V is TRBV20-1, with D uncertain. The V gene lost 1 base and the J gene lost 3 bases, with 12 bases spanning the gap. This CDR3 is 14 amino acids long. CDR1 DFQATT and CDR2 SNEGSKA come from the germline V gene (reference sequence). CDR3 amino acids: CSARGGGSKETQYF. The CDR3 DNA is TGCAGTGCTAGAGGAGGCGGTTCCAAAGAGACCCAGTACTTC.

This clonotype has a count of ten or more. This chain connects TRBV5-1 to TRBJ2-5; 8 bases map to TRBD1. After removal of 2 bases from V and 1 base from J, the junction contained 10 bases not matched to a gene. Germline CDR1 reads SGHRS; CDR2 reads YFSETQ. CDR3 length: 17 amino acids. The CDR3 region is CASSFVPPGTGQETQYF. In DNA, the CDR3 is TGCGCCAGCAGCTTCGTTCCGCCGGGGACAGGCCAAGAGACCCAGTACTTC. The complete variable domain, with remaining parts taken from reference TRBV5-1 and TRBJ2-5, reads KAGVTQTPRYLIKTRGQQVTLSCSPISGHRSVSWYQQTPGQGLQFLFEYFSETQRNKGNFPGRFSGRQFSNSRSEMNVSTLELGDSALYLCASSFVPPGTGQETQYFGPGTRLLVL.

The DNA for the CDR3 is TGCAGTGATGCCGGCAAGTTGGCCTACGAGCAGTACTTC. As protein: CSDAGKLAYEQYF. The chain carries TRBV20-1 and TRBJ2-7; D uncertain. V gave up 7 bases and J gave up 2 bases, with 15 bases separating them. The CDR3 loop spans 13 amino acids. Germline V CDR1 and CDR2: DFQATT, SNEGSKA (reference sequence).

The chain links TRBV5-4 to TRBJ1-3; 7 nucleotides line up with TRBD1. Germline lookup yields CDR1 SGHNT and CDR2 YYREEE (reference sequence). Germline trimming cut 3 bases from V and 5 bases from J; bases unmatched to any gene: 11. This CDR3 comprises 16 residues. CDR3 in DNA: TGTGCCAGCAGCTCACCTAATAGACAGGGCAGAAACACCATATATTTT. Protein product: CASSSPNRQGRNTIYF.

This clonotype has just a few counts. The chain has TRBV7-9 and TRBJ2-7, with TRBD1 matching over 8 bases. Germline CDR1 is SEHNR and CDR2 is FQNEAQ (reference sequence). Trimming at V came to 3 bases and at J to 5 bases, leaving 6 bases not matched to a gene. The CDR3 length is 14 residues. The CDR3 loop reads CASSLQDRADEQYF. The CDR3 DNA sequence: TGTGCCAGCAGCTTGCAGGACAGGGCCGACGAGCAGTACTTC.

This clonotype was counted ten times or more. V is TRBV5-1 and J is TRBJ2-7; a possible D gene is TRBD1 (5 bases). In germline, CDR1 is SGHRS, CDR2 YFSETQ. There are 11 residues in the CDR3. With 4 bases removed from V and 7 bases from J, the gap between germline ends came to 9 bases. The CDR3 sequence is CASSARAEQYV. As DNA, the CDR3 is TGCGCCAGCAGCGCCAGGGCAGAGCAGTACGTC.